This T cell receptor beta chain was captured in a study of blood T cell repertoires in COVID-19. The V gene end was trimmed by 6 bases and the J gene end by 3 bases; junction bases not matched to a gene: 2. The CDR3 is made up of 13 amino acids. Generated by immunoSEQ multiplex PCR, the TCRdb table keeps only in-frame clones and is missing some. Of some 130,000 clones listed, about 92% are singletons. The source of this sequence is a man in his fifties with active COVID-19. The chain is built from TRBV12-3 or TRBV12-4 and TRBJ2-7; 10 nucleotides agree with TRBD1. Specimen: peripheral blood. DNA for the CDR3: TGTGCCAGCAGGGGGACAGGGGACTACGAGCAGTACTTC. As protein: CASRGTGDYEQYF.